This T cell receptor beta chain was sequenced for a study of T-cell memory formation after mild COVID-19. Study-level background: Most TCR clusters belonged to a single donor.

The CDR3 covers 14 residues. Germline loops: CDR1 SGHNT, CDR2 YYREEE (reference sequence). J lost 4 bases, V lost 3 bases, and 5 bases had no gene match. Via MiXCR, TCRdb re-called the 5' RACE reads, giving one row per CDR3 protein. This sample has some 68,000 distinct CDR3 sequences, with about a sixth found just once. Study-wide points: The main location of contracting CD4+ clones was CM and EM, and that of contracting CD8+ clones was EMRA.

This clonotype has just a few counts. Its matching antigen is unknown. The sequence was obtained from an adult woman who had mild COVID-19 (a few samples of this study predate the infection). Cell type and time point are not known. This chain connects TRBV5-4 to TRBJ2-5, with 8 bases that match TRBD1. Sequences were obtained from PBMCs or a T cell subset sorted from them (not recorded which). In DNA, the CDR3 is TGTGCCAGCAGCTCAGGACAGGGACGAGAGACCCAGTACTTC. Translation: CASSSGQGRETQYF.